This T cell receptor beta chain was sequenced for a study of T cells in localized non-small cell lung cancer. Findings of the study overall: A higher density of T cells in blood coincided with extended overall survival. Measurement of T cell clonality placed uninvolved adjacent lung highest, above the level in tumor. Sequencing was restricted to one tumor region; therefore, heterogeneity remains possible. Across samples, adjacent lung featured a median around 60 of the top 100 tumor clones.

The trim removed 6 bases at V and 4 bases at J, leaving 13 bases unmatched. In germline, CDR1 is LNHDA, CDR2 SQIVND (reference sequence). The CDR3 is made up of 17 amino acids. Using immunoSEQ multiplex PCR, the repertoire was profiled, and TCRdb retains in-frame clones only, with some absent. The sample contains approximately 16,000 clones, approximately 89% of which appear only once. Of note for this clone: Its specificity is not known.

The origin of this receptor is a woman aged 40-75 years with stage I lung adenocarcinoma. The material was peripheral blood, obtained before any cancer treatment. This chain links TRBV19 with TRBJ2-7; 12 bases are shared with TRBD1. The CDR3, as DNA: TGTGCCAGTAGCAGCCCGGGACAGGGGGCAAAAGAGTACGAGCAGTACTTC. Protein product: CASSSPGQGAKEYEQYF.